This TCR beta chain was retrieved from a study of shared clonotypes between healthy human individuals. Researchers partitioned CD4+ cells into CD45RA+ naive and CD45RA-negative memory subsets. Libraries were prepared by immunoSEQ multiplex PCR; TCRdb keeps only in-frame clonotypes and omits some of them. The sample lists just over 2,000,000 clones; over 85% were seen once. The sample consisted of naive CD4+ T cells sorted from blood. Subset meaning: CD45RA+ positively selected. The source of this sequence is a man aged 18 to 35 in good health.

CDR3 in DNA: TGCGCCAGCAGCCGGACTAGCGGAAACACCGGGGAGCTGTTTTTT. It is translated as CASSRTSGNTGELFF. The V call is TRBV5-1, the J call TRBJ2-2; 10 nucleotides match TRBD2. The ends lost 4 bases at V and 2 bases at J; junction bases unmatched: 2. The CDR3 is 15 residues long. Germline V CDR1 and CDR2: SGHRS, YFSETQ. The variable domain in full, completed from reference TRBV5-1 and TRBJ2-2, reads KAGVTQTPRYLIKTRGQQVTLSCSPISGHRSVSWYQQTPGQGLQFLFEYFSETQRNKGNFPGRFSGRQFSNSRSEMNVSTLELGDSALYLCASSRTSGNTGELFFGEGSRLTVL.